This TCR beta chain was obtained from a study of beta chain features in type 1 diabetes. Overall study findings and caveats: There was a moderate but significant shortening of TCRB CDR3s in all four CD4+ subsets of Type 1 diabetes patients. Shorter templates might be favored by PCR, equally in patients and controls.

CDR3 size: 14 residues. Germline V gene sequence: CDR1 SEHNR, CDR2 FQNEAQ (reference sequence). V gave up 7 bases and J gave up 2 bases, with 12 bases separating them. Of the isolated RNA, all was reverse transcribed, and so the sequenced material was expressed TCRB transcripts. Profiled with immunoSEQ multiplex PCR; TCRdb holds only in-frame clones, not every one. The sample includes 600,000 or so clones, over 10% of them seen just once. This clone has more than one count but fewer than ten. Its specificity is unknown. The chain couples TRBV7-9 to TRBJ2-1; a possible D gene is TRBD2 (5 bases). The receptor was derived from a man aged 30 to 45 with type 1 diabetes. What was sequenced was naive CD4+ T cells from blood. The CDR3 sequence is CASILPGAYNEQFF. CDR3 DNA: TGTGCCAGCATCCTTCCCGGGGCCTACAATGAGCAGTTCTTC.